These T cell receptor beta chains were read from a single sample in a study of shared clonotypes between healthy human individuals. Some clones are missing from TCRdb's copy, which holds only in-frame ones; the method was immunoSEQ multiplex PCR. Of about 480,000 clones detected, about 80% appear once; the ten largest clones hold under 15%. The sequenced sample consisted of PBMCs. These TCRs come from a woman aged 40 to 50 in good health. Some clones in this sample may be carry-over from other donors' samples. Both conserved end residues are part of each CDR3. A D gene is named only where the DNA matches it firmly. Clone size is given for some rows only: seen once, a few or many times, or a class if the clone is expanded.

D: -
J: TRBJ2-5
size: -
length: 16
V: TRBV7-7
DNA: TGTGCTAGCAGCTTAGGAGGGGCGGTGTTCGAAGAGACCCAGTACTTC
CDR3: CASSLGGAVFEETQYF

D: -
J: TRBJ2-7
size: -
length: 14
V: TRBV5-1
DNA: TGCGCCAGCAACCCACAGGGTATGGCCTACGAGCAGTACTTC
CDR3: CASNPQGMAYEQYF

D: -
J: TRBJ2-2
size: -
length: 13
V: TRBV10-2
DNA: TGCGCCAGCAGTGAGTCGTGGACCGGGGAGCTGTTTTTT
CDR3: CASSESWTGELFF

D: TRBD1
J: TRBJ2-7
size: -
length: 12
V: TRBV29-1
DNA: TGCAGCGTTAGCAGGGGGACCTACGAGCAGTACTTC
CDR3: CSVSRGTYEQYF

D: -
J: TRBJ1-1
size: once
length: 14
V: TRBV28
DNA: TGTGCCAGCAGTTTGATAGGGGTGGGTCCTGAAGCTTTCTTT
CDR3: CASSLIGVGPEAFF

D: TRBD2
J: TRBJ2-3
size: -
length: 14
V: TRBV29-1
DNA: TGCAGCGCTGAGGGAGGGAGTACCACAGATACGCAGTATTTT
CDR3: CSAEGGSTTDTQYF

D: -
J: TRBJ2-7
size: -
length: 18
V: TRBV27
DNA: TGTGCCAGCAGTTTATCACCTCAGGGGGCGGGAGGCTCCTACGAGCAGTACTTC
CDR3: CASSLSPQGAGGSYEQYF

D: TRBD1
J: TRBJ1-5
size: once
length: 14
V: TRBV6-6
DNA: TGTGCCAGCATTCAAGGGACAGCCAAGCAGCCCCAGCATTTT
CDR3: CASIQGTAKQPQHF

D: -
J: TRBJ2-7
size: -
length: 14
V: TRBV5-1
DNA: TGCGCCAGCAGCAGAGGGACCAGAGCTTACGAGCAGTACTTC
CDR3: CASSRGTRAYEQYF

D: TRBD2
J: TRBJ2-1
size: -
length: 16
V: TRBV27
DNA: TGTGCCAGCACCCACCTGGGACTAGAGGGCCACAATGAGCAGTTCTTC
CDR3: CASTHLGLEGHNEQFF

D: TRBD1
J: TRBJ1-2
size: -
length: 14
V: TRBV25-1
DNA: TGTGCCAGCAGTGCGACAGGGGGGACGTGGGGCTACACCTTC
CDR3: CASSATGGTWGYTF

D: -
J: TRBJ1-5
size: -
length: 13
V: TRBV28
DNA: TGTGCCACCTTGGGGAGGGACGGAGAGCCCCAGCATTTT
CDR3: CATLGRDGEPQHF

D: -
J: TRBJ1-1
size: -
length: 13
V: TRBV6-1
DNA: TGTGCCGGAACCCTCGAGAGGGCTTCTGAAGCTTTCTTT
CDR3: CAGTLERASEAFF

D: TRBD1
J: TRBJ1-1
size: few
length: 12
V: TRBV19
DNA: TGTGCCAGTAGGTGGACAGGGGGAGAAGCTTTCTTT
CDR3: CASRWTGGEAFF

D: TRBD2
J: TRBJ2-1
size: -
length: 18
V: TRBV9
DNA: TGTGCCAGCAGCGTAGACGCCCCGGGACTAGCGGGTCCCAATGAGCAGTTCTTC
CDR3: CASSVDAPGLAGPNEQFF

D: TRBD1
J: TRBJ2-1
size: -
length: 20
V: TRBV29-1
DNA: TGCAGCGTTGATGGACAGGGGGCCTCTAGTGTGACTAGCCCCTACAATGAGCAGTTCTTC
CDR3: CSVDGQGASSVTSPYNEQFF

D: TRBD2
J: TRBJ2-3
size: -
length: 15
V: TRBV11-2
DNA: TGTGCCAGCAGCACCCATAGCGGGAAAGGGGATACGCAGTATTTT
CDR3: CASSTHSGKGDTQYF

D: -
J: TRBJ2-7
size: few
length: 14
V: TRBV30
DNA: TGTGCCTGGAGCGATCTAGCCCGGCGGGACGAGCAGTACTTC
CDR3: CAWSDLARRDEQYF

D: -
J: TRBJ2-6
size: -
length: 14
V: TRBV27
DNA: TGTGCCAGCAGACAAGTCTCTGGGGCCAACGTCCTGACTTTC
CDR3: CASRQVSGANVLTF

D: -
J: TRBJ1-1
size: -
length: 14
V: TRBV5-1
DNA: TGCGCCAGCAGCCTACAGGGAGGAGGGACTGAAGCTTTCTTT
CDR3: CASSLQGGGTEAFF

D: -
J: TRBJ1-1
size: -
length: 12
V: TRBV5-1
DNA: TGCGCCAGCAGCTTGGACAGGGTAAGAGCTTTCTTT
CDR3: CASSLDRVRAFF

D: TRBD1
J: TRBJ2-1
size: few
length: 13
V: TRBV10-1
DNA: TGCGCCAGCAGTGAGGGGGACAGGAATGAGCAGTTCTTC
CDR3: CASSEGDRNEQFF

D: -
J: TRBJ1-3
size: once
length: 14
V: TRBV19
DNA: TGTGCCAGTAAGCAGCAGCGCTCTGGAAACACCATATATTTT
CDR3: CASKQQRSGNTIYF

D: TRBD1
J: TRBJ2-7
size: -
length: 12
V: TRBV30
DNA: TGTGCCTGGAACCTAGGACAGGGCGAGCAGTACTTC
CDR3: CAWNLGQGEQYF

D: TRBD1
J: TRBJ2-5
size: -
length: 15
V: TRBV18
DNA: TGTGCCAGCTCACCGCGGACAGGGGCTCTGGAGACCCAGTACTTC
CDR3: CASSPRTGALETQYF

D: -
J: TRBJ1-1
size: -
length: 14
V: TRBV4-1
DNA: TGCGCCAGCAGCCAAGGGAGGGGGGGCGAAGAAGCTTTCTTT
CDR3: CASSQGRGGEEAFF

D: TRBD1
J: TRBJ1-2
size: -
length: 15
V: TRBV5-6
DNA: TGTGCCAGCAGCTTGGAACAGGGGGCAGTCTATGGCTACACCTTC
CDR3: CASSLEQGAVYGYTF

D: -
J: TRBJ2-1
size: -
length: 15
V: TRBV5-4
DNA: TGTGCCAGCAGCTTGGCTCTGGGATGGGGCAATGAGCAGTTCTTC
CDR3: CASSLALGWGNEQFF

D: -
J: TRBJ2-7
size: -
length: 14
V: TRBV11-2
DNA: TGTGCCAGCAGCCCGACACAGGGTACCCACGAGCAGTACTTC
CDR3: CASSPTQGTHEQYF

D: -
J: TRBJ1-4
size: -
length: 13
V: TRBV29-1
DNA: TGCAGCGTTGAGGGGGCAACTAATGAAAAACTGTTTTTT
CDR3: CSVEGATNEKLFF

D: -
J: TRBJ2-5
size: -
length: 14
V: TRBV5-1
DNA: TGCGCCAGCAGCCTGCAGGGTCTCCAAGAGACCCAGTACTTC
CDR3: CASSLQGLQETQYF

D: TRBD1
J: TRBJ1-1
size: few
length: 15
V: TRBV10-3
DNA: TGTGCCATCAGTGAGTCGACAGGGAGAAGGACTGAAGCTTTCTTT
CDR3: CAISESTGRRTEAFF

D: -
J: TRBJ1-5
size: once
length: 13
V: TRBV7-9
DNA: TGTGCCAGCAGCTTACAGGAAAATCAGCCCCAGCATTTT
CDR3: CASSLQENQPQHF

D: -
J: TRBJ1-1
size: -
length: 14
V: TRBV18
DNA: TGTGCCAGCTCACCAGAGGGACCAAACACTGAAGCTTTCTTT
CDR3: CASSPEGPNTEAFF

D: -
J: TRBJ1-2
size: -
length: 15
V: TRBV4-1
DNA: TGCGCCAGCAGCCAAGATAGGGGGACGGCGCGGGGCTACACCTTC
CDR3: CASSQDRGTARGYTF

D: -
J: TRBJ1-5
size: -
length: 14
V: TRBV6-1
DNA: TGTGCCAGCAGTGCTGCCCCAAGGGGACGCCAACAGCATTTT
CDR3: CASSAAPRGRQQHF

D: -
J: TRBJ2-1
size: -
length: 13
V: TRBV9
DNA: TGTGCCAGCAGCGTAGGGGGGATTAATGAGCAGTTCTTC
CDR3: CASSVGGINEQFF

D: -
J: TRBJ2-1
size: -
length: 16
V: TRBV5-1
DNA: TGCGCCAGCAGCTCCCCCCAATTATTACAGATCAATGAGCAGTTCTTC
CDR3: CASSSPQLLQINEQFF

D: TRBD2
J: TRBJ2-7
size: -
length: 15
V: TRBV7-2
DNA: TGTGCCAGCAGCTTAGCAGTGACTAGCAGCTACGAGCAGTACTTC
CDR3: CASSLAVTSSYEQYF

D: -
J: TRBJ2-7
size: -
length: 14
V: TRBV9
DNA: TGTGCCAGCAGCGTAGGGGCGGATCCCTACGAGCAGTACTTC
CDR3: CASSVGADPYEQYF

D: TRBD2
J: TRBJ2-7
size: -
length: 15
V: TRBV5-4
DNA: TGTGCCAGCAGCTCCTCAGCGGGAGGCTCCTACGAGCAGTACTTC
CDR3: CASSSSAGGSYEQYF

D: -
J: TRBJ2-5
size: -
length: 15
V: TRBV7-9
DNA: TGTGCCAGCAGCCGCCCGGGCAGACTCCAAGAGACCCAGTACTTC
CDR3: CASSRPGRLQETQYF

D: -
J: TRBJ2-5
size: -
length: 13
V: TRBV18
DNA: TGTGCCAGCTCACCACCAGACGGGACGAGCCGGTACTTC
CDR3: CASSPPDGTSRYF

D: -
J: TRBJ2-2
size: -
length: 13
V: TRBV28
DNA: TGTGCCAGCAGTTTGTTTACAACCGGGGAGCTGTTTTTT
CDR3: CASSLFTTGELFF

D: -
J: TRBJ1-2
size: many
length: 14
V: TRBV6-5
DNA: TGTGCCAGCAGCCTCGGGCCCGCCGTGAGTGGCTACACCTTC
CDR3: CASSLGPAVSGYTF

D: -
J: TRBJ2-2
size: -
length: 14
V: TRBV18
DNA: TGTGCCAGCTCACTCCAAAGGAACACCGGGGAGCTGTTTTTT
CDR3: CASSLQRNTGELFF

D: -
J: TRBJ1-3
size: -
length: 15
V: TRBV18
DNA: TGTGCCAGCTCACTAGACATCAGCTCTGGAAACACCATATATTTT
CDR3: CASSLDISSGNTIYF

D: TRBD2
J: TRBJ2-3
size: -
length: 17
V: TRBV7-2
DNA: TGTGCCAGCAGCATTTGGACTAGCGGAGGGAGTCTGAATACGCAGTATTTT
CDR3: CASSIWTSGGSLNTQYF

D: -
J: TRBJ1-4
size: -
length: 15
V: TRBV19
DNA: TGTGCCAGTAGTCCGATAGGACAGAATAATGAAAAACTGTTTTTT
CDR3: CASSPIGQNNEKLFF

D: TRBD1
J: TRBJ2-7
size: few
length: 11
V: TRBV10-3
DNA: TGTGCCATGGGACAGCACTACGAGCAGTACTTC
CDR3: CAMGQHYEQYF

D: -
J: TRBJ2-6
size: -
length: 15
V: TRBV27
DNA: TGTGCCAGCAGTCCTACAGCCTCTGGGGCCAACGTCCTGACTTTC
CDR3: CASSPTASGANVLTF

D: -
J: TRBJ2-7
size: -
length: 16
V: TRBV5-1
DNA: TGCGCCAGCAGCTCCCTTCCCGAGACAGGACTTAGCGAGCAGTACTTC
CDR3: CASSSLPETGLSEQYF

D: TRBD2
J: TRBJ2-5
size: once
length: 18
V: TRBV5-1
DNA: TGCGCCAGCAGCTTGGTGGCTAGCGGGAGAAGGCAGCAGGAGACCCAGTACTTC
CDR3: CASSLVASGRRQQETQYF

D: TRBD2
J: TRBJ2-7
size: -
length: 16
V: TRBV11-2
DNA: TGTGCCAGCAGCTTAGATAGACTAGCGGACTACGAAGGGCAGTACTTC
CDR3: CASSLDRLADYEGQYF

D: TRBD2
J: TRBJ2-3
size: few
length: 17
V: TRBV4-1
DNA: TGCGCCAGCAGCCAAGCCGCCCGCGCTAGCGGGAGGGATACGCAGTATTTT
CDR3: CASSQAARASGRDTQYF

D: -
J: TRBJ1-2
size: -
length: 15
V: TRBV7-2
DNA: TGTGCCAGCAGCTTAGGTGGGGACTACAACTATGGCTACACCTTC
CDR3: CASSLGGDYNYGYTF

D: -
J: TRBJ1-5
size: -
length: 12
V: TRBV6-5
DNA: TGTGCCAGCAGTTTAGAGGGTCAGCCCCAGCATTTT
CDR3: CASSLEGQPQHF